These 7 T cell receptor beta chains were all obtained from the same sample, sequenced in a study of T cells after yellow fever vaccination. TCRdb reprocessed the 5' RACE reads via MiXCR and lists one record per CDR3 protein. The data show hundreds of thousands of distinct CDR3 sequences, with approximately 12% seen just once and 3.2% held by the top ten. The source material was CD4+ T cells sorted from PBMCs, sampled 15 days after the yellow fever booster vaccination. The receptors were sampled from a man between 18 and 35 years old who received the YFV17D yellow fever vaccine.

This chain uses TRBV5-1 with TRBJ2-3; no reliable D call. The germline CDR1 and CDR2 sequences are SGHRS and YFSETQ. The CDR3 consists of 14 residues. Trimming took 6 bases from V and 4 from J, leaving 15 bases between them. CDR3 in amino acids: CASTLWGIADTQYF. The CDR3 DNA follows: TGCGCCAGCACGTTGTGGGGAATCGCAGATACGCAGTATTTT. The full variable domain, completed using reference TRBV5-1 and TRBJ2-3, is KAGVTQTPRYLIKTRGQQVTLSCSPISGHRSVSWYQQTPGQGLQFLFEYFSETQRNKGNFPGRFSGRQFSNSRSEMNVSTLELGDSALYLCASTLWGIADTQYFGPGTRLTVL.

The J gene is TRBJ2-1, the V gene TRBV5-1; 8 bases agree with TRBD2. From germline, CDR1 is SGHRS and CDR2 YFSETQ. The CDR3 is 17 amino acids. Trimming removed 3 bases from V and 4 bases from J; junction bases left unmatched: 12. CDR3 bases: TGCGCCAGCAGCTACTTAGCGGGGATAGGAGGTTACAATGAGCAGTTCTTC. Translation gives CASSYLAGIGGYNEQFF.

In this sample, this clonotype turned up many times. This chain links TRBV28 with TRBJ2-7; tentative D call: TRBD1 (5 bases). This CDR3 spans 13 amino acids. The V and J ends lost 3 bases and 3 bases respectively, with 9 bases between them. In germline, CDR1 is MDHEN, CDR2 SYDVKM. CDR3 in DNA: TGTGCCAGCAGTTTGGGCCAGGGCTACGAGCAGTACGTC. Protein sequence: CASSLGQGYEQYV.

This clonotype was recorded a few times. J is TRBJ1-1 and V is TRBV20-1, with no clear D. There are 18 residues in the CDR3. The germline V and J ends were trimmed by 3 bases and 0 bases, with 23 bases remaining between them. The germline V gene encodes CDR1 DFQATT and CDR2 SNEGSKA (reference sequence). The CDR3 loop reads CSARESKPGVLLNTEAFF. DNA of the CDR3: TGCAGTGCTAGGGAGTCTAAACCCGGAGTTCTCTTGAACACTGAAGCTTTCTTT.

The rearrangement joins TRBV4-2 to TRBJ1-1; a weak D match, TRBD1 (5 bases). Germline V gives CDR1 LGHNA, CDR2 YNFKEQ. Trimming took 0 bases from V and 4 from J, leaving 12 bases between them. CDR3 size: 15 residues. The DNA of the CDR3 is TGTGCCAGCAGCCAAGAGGCAGGGAGGGCCACTGAAGCTTTCTTT. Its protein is CASSQEAGRATEAFF.

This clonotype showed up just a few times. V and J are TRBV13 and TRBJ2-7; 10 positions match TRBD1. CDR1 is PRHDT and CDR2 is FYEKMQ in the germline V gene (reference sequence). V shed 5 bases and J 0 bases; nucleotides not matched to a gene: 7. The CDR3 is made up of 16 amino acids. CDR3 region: CASSHRQGASSYEQYF. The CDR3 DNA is TGTGCCAGCAGCCACAGACAGGGGGCGAGCTCCTACGAGCAGTACTTC.

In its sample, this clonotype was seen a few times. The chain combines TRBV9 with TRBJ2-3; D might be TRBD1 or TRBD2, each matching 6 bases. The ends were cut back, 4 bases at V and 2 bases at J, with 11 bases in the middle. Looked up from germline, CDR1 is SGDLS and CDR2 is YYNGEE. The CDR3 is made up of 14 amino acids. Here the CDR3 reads CASSTQGLTDTQYF. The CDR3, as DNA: TGTGCCAGCAGCACACAGGGACTCACAGATACGCAGTATTTT.